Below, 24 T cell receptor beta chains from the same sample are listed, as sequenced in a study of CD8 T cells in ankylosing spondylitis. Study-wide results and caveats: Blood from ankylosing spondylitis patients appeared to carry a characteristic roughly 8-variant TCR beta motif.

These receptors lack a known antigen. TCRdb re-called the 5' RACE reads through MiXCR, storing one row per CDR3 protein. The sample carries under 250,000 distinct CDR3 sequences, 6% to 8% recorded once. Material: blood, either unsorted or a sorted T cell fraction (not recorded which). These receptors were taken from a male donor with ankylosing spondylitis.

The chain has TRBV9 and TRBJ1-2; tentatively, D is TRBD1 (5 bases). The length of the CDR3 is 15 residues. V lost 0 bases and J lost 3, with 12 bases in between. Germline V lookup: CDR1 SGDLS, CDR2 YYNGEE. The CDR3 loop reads CASSVGWGGDYGYTF. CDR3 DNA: TGTGCCAGCAGCGTAGGCTGGGGCGGAGACTATGGCTACACCTTC.

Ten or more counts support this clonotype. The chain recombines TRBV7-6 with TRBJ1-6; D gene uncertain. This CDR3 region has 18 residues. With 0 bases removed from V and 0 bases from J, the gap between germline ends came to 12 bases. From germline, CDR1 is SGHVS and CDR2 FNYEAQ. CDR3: CASSLAVVEGSYNSPLHF. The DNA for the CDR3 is TGTGCCAGCAGCTTAGCTGTAGTGGAGGGCTCCTATAATTCACCCCTCCACTTT.

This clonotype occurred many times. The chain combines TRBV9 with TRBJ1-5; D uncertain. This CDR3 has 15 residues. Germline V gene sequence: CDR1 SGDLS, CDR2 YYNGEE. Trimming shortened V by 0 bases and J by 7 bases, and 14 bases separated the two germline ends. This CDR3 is CASSVDGSLGQPQHF. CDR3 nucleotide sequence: TGTGCCAGCAGCGTAGATGGCAGCCTGGGGCAGCCCCAGCATTTT.

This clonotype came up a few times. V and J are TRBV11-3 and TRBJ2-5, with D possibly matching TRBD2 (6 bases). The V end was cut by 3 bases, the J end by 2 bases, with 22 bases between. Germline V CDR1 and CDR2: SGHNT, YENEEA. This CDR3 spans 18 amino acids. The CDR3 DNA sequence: TGTGCCAGCAGCTTGGAGCACGGGCGGGGACTTTTTCAAGAGACCCAGTACTTC. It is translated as CASSLEHGRGLFQETQYF.

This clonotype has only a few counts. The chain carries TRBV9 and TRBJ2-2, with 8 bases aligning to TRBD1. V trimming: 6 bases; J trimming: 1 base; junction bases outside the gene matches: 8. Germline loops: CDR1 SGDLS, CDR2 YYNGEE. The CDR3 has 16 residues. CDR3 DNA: TGTGCCAGCACGCCCGAAGGGACAGGGAACACCGGGGAGCTGTTTTTT. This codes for CASTPEGTGNTGELFF.

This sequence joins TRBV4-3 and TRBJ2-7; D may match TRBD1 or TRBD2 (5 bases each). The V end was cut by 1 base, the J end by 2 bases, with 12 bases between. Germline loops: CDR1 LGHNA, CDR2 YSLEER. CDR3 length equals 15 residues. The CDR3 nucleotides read TGCGCCAGCAGCCAAGGGCCCGGGGCAGCCTACGAGCAGTACTTC. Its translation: CASSQGPGAAYEQYF.

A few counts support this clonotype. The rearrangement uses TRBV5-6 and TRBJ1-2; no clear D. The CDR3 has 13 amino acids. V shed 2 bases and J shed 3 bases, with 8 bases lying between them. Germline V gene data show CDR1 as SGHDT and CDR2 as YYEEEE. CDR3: CASSFGNDYGYTF. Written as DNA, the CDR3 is TGTGCCAGCAGCTTCGGCAACGACTATGGCTACACCTTC.

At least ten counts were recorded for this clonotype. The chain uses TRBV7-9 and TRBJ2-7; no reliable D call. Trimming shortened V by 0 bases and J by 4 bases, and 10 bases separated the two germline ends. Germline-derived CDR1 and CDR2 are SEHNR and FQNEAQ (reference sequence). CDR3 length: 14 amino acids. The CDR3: CASSLALLGYEQYF. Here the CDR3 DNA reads TGTGCCAGCAGCTTAGCGCTACTGGGGTACGAGCAGTACTTC.

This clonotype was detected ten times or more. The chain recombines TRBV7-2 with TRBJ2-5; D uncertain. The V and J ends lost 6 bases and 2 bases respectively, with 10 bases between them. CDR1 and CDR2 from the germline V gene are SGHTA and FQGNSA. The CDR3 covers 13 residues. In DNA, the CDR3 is TGTGCCAGCAGTCCTAGGCAGCAAGAGACCCAGTACTTC. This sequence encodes CASSPRQQETQYF.

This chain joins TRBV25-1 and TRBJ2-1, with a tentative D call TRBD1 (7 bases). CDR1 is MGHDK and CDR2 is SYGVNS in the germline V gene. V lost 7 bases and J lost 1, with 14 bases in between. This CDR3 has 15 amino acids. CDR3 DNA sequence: TGTGCCAGCACACGGGGGACAGATTCCTACAATGAGCAGTTCTTC. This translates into CASTRGTDSYNEQFF.

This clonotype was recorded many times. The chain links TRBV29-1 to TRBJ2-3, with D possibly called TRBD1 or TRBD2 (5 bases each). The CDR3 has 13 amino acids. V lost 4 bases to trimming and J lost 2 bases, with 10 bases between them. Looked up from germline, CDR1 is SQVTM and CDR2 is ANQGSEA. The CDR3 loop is CSVVEGNTDTQYF. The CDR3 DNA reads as TGCAGCGTTGTCGAGGGGAACACAGATACGCAGTATTTT.

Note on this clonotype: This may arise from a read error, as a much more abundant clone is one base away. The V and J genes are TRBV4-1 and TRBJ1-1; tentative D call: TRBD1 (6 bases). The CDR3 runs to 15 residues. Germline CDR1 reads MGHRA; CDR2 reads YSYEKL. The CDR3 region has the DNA TGCGCCAGCAGCGAAACCCGCAACTCGGACAGCGAAGCTTACTTT. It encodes CASSETRNSDSEAYF.

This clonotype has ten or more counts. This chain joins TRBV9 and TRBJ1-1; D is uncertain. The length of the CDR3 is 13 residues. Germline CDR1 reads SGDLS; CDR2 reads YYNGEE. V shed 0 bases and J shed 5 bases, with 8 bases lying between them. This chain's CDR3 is CASSVGPGTEAFF. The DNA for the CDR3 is TGTGCCAGCAGCGTAGGTCCGGGAACTGAAGCTTTCTTT.

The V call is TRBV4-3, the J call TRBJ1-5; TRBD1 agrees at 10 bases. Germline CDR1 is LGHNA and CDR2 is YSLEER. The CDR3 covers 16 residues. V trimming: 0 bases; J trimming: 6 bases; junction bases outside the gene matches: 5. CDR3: CASSQDVRTGGQPQHF. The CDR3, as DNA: TGCGCCAGCAGCCAAGATGTTCGGACAGGGGGTCAGCCCCAGCATTTT.

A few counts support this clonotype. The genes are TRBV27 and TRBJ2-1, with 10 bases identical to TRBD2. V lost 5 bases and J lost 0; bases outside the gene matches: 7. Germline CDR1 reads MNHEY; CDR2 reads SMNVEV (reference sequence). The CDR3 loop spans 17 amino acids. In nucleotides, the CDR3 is TGTGCCAGCAGTACGGGGACTAGCGAGTTCTCCTACAATGAGCAGTTCTTC. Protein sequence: CASSTGTSEFSYNEQFF.

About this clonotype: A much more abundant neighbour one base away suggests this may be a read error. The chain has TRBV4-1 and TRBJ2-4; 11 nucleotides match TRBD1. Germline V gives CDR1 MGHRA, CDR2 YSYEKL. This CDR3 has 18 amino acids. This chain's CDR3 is CTSSPGQGAPIAKNIQYF. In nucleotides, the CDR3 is TGCACCAGCAGCCCTGGACAGGGGGCGCCCATAGCCAAAAACATTCAGTACTTC.

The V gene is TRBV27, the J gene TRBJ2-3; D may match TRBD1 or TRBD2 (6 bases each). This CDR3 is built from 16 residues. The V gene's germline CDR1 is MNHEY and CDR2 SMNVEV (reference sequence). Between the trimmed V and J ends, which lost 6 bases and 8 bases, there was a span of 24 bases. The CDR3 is CASSPGQIGGLSTQYF. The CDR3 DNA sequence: TGTGCCAGCAGCCCCGGACAGATTGGGGGGCTGAGTACGCAGTATTTT.

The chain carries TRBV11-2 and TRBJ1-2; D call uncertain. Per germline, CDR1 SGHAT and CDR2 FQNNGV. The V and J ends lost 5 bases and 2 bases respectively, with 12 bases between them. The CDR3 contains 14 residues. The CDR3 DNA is TGTGCCAGCAGCCCCTCCCGGGCCAACTATGGCTACACCTTC. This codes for CASSPSRANYGYTF.

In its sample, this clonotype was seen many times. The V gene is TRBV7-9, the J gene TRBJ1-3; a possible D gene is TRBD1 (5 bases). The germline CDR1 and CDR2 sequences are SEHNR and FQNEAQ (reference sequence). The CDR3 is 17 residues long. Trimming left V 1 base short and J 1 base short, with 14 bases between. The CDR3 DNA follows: TGTGCCAGCAGCTTAGGCCCACAGGAGTTGTCTGGAAACACCATATATTTT. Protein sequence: CASSLGPQELSGNTIYF.

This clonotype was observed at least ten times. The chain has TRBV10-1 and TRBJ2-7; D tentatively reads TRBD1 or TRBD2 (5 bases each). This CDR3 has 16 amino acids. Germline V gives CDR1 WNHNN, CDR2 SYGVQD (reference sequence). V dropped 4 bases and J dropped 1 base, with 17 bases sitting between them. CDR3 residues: CASSGPRDGLSYEQYF. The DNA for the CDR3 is TGCGCCAGCAGTGGTCCACGGGACGGCCTATCCTACGAGCAGTACTTC.

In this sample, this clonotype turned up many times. CDR3: CASSSYFSGRNEQFF. DNA for the CDR3: TGTGCCAGCAGCTCATATTTCAGCGGGAGAAATGAGCAGTTCTTC. The chain has TRBV11-2 and TRBJ2-1; 8 bases align to TRBD2. With V trimmed by 4 bases and J by 7 bases, 9 bases remained unmatched. Germline assignment: CDR1 SGHAT and CDR2 FQNNGV. The CDR3 has 15 amino acids.

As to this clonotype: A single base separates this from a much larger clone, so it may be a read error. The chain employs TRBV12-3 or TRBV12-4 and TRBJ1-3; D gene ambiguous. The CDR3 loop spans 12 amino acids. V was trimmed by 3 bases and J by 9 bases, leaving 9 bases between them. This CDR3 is CASSFGMATIYF. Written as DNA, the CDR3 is TGTGCCAGCAGTTTTGGCATGGCCACCATATATTTT.

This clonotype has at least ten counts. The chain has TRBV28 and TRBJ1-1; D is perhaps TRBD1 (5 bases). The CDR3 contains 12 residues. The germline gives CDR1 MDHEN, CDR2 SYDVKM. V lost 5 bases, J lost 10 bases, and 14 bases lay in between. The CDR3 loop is CASSGAIGTAFF. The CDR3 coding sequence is TGTGCCAGCAGTGGAGCCATCGGGACAGCTTTCTTT.

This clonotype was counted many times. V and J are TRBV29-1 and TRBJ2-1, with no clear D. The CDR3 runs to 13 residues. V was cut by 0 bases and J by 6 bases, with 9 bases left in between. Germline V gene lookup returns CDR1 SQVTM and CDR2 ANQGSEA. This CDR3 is CSVEDLPRNEQFF. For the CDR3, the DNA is TGCAGCGTTGAAGATTTACCCCGCAATGAGCAGTTCTTC.